This entry features one TCR beta chain sequence. Its antigen is not known. This sample is drawn from a study of cytomegalovirus exposure and HLA in healthy donors. Study results and limitations: An apparent linkage of common viral pathogens to several of the most significant clusters emerged in a later analysis. A missense DCLRE1C variant was associated with V- and J-gene trimming of TCR beta chains in a later analysis, and an independent cohort replicated the association.

The CDR3 consists of 14 residues. Trimming cost V 4 bases and J 5 bases; bases outside gene matches: 8. In germline, CDR1 is SGHRS, CDR2 YFSETQ. The PCR had 60 Vbeta and 13 Jbeta primers. The table came from immunoSEQ multiplex PCR; TCRdb's copy has only in-frame clones and leaves some out. The profile covers roughly 100,000 clones, with about 70% appearing a single time and approximately 3% taken by the ten largest. The specimen was PBMCs. This TCR came from a man younger than 45 in good health and CMV-seronegative. This sequence joins TRBV5-1 and TRBJ2-5; 7 nucleotides agree with TRBD1. CDR3 amino acids: CASSPTGTEETQYF. The CDR3, as DNA: TGCGCCAGCAGCCCAACCGGGACAGAGGAGACCCAGTACTTC.